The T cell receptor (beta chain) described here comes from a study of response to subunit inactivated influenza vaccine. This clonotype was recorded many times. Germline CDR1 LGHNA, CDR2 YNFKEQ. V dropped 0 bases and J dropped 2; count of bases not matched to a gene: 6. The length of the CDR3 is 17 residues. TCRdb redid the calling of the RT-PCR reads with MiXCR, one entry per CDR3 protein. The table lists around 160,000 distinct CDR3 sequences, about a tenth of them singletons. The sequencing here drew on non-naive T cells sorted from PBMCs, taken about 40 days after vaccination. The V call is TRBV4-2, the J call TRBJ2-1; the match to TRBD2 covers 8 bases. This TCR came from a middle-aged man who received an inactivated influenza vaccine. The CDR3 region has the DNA TGTGCCAGCAGCCAAGATTTCCTAGCGGGCCCCTACAATGAGCAGTTCTTC. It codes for CASSQDFLAGPYNEQFF.